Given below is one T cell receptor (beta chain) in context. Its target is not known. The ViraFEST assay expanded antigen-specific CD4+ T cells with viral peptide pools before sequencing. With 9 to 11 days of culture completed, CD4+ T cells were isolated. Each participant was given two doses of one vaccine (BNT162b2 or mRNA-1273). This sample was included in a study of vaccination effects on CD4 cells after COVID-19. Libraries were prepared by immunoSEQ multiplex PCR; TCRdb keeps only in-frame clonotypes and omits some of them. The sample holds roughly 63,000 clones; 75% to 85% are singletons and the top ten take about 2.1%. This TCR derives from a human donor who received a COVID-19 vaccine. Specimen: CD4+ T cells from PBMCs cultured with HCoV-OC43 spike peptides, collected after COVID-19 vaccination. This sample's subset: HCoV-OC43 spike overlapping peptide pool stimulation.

CDR3 sequence (DNA): TGTGCCAGCTCACCCAATCGCCGATTTACTGAAGCTTTCTTT. This gives the protein CASSPNRRFTEAFF. The chain has TRBV18 and TRBJ1-1; D unresolved. The CDR3 has 14 amino acids. V lost 3 bases and J lost 5, with 13 bases in between. Germline CDR1 is KGHSH and CDR2 is LQKENI.